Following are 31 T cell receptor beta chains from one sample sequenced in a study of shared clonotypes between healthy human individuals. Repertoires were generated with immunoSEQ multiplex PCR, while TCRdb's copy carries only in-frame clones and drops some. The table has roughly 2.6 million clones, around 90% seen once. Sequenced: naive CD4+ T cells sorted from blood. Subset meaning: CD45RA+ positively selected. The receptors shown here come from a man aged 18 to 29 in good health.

The chain's CDR3 is CASSEAGQTQYF. Written as DNA, the CDR3 is TGTGCCAGCAGTGAAGCGGGCCAGACCCAGTACTTC. The rearrangement joins TRBV2 to TRBJ2-5; D is undetermined. The CDR3 is 12 amino acids. Germline CDR1 is SNHLY and CDR2 is FYNNEI. V lost 0 bases, J lost 6 bases, and 5 bases lay in between.

The CDR3 DNA is TGTGCCAGCAGACCCGACAGGCAAGAGACCCAGTACTTC. Translating gives CASRPDRQETQYF. The chain recombines TRBV6-5 with TRBJ2-5; D is possibly TRBD1 (6 bases). V lost 6 bases and J lost 2, with 10 bases in between. The CDR3 spans 13 residues. The germline CDR1 and CDR2 sequences are MNHEY and SVGAGI.

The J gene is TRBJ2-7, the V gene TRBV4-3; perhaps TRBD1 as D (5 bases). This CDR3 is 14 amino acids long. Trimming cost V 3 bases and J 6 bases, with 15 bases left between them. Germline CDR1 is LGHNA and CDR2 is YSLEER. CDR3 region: CASSHEPGKAEQYF. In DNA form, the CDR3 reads TGCGCCAGCAGCCACGAACCAGGGAAGGCCGAGCAGTACTTC.

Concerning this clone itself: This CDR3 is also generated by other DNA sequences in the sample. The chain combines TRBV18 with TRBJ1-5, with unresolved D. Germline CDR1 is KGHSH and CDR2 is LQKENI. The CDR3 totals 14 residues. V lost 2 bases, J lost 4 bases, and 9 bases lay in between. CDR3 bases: TGTGCCAGCTCACCAATAGACTCTAATCAGCCCCAGCATTTT. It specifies CASSPIDSNQPQHF.

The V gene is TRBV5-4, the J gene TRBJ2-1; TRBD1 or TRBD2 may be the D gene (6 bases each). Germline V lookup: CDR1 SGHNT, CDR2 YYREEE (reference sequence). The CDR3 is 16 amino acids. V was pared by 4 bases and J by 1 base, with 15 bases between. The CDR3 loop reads CASSIGGGPSYNEQFF. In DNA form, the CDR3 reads TGTGCCAGCAGCATTGGTGGGGGGCCGTCCTACAATGAGCAGTTCTTC.

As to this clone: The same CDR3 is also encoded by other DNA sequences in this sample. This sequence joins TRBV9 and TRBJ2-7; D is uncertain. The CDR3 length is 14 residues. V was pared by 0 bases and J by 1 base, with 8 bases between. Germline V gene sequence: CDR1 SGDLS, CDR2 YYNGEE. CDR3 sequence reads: CASSVGPFSYEQYF. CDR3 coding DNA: TGTGCCAGCAGCGTAGGGCCCTTTTCCTACGAGCAGTACTTC.

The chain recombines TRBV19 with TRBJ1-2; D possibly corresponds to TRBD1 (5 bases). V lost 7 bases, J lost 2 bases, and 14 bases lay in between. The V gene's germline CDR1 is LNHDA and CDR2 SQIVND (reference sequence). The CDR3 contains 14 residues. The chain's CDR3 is CASNPSGGNYGYTF. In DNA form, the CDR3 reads TGTGCCAGTAACCCCTCGGGGGGGAACTATGGCTACACCTTC.

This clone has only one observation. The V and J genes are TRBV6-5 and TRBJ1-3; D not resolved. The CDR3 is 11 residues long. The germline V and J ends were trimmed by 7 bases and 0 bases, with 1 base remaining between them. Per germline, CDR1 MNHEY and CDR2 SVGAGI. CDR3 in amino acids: CASNSGNTIYF. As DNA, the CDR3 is TGTGCCAGCAACTCTGGAAACACCATATATTTT.

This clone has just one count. The CDR3 bases are TGTGCCAGCAGCCAATCGGGACAGGGGATGAATGAGCAGTTCTTC. Amino acids: CASSQSGQGMNEQFF. The genes are TRBV16 and TRBJ2-1, with 10 bases matching TRBD1. CDR3 length equals 15 residues. The J segment lost 7 bases and the V segment lost 0 bases, leaving 3 bases of the junction unmatched. Germline CDR1 is KGHSY and CDR2 is FQNENV.

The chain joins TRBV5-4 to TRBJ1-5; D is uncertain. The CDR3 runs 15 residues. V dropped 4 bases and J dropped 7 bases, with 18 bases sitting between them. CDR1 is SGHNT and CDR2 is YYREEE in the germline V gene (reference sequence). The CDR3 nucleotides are TGTGCCAGCAGCCAAGACTTTGCTAGGTACCAGCCCCAGCATTTT. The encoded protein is CASSQDFARYQPQHF.

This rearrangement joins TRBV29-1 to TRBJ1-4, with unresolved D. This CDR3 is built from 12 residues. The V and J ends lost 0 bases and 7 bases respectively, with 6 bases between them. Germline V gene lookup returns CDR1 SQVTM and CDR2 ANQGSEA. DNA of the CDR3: TGCAGCGTTGAAGATCGGTCTGAAAAACTGTTTTTT. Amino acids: CSVEDRSEKLFF.

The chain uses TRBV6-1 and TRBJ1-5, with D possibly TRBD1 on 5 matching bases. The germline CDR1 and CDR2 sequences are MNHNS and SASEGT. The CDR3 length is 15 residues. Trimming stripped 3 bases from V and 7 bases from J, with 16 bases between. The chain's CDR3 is CASSDSRGVGQPQHF. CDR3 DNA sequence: TGTGCCAGCAGTGATTCTAGGGGTGTAGGACAGCCCCAGCATTTT.

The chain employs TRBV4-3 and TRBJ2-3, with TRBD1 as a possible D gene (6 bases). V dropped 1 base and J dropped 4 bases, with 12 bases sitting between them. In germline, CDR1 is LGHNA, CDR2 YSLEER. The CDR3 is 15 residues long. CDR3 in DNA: TGCGCCAGCAGCCAAGTAGGGGGTTCGGCAGATACGCAGTATTTT. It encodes CASSQVGGSADTQYF.

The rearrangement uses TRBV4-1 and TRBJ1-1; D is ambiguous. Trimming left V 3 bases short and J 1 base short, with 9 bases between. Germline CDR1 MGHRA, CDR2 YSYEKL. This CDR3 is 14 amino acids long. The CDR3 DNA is TGCGCCAGCAGCCATGCGGAATCGAACACTGAAGCTTTCTTT. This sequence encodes CASSHAESNTEAFF.

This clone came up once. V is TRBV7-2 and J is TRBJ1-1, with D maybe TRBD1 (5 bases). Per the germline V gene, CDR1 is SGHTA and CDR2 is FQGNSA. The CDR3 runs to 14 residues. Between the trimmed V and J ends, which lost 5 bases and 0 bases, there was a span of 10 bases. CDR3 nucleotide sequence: TGTGCCAGCAGCCGGGACCTCATGAACACTGAAGCTTTCTTT. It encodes CASSRDLMNTEAFF.

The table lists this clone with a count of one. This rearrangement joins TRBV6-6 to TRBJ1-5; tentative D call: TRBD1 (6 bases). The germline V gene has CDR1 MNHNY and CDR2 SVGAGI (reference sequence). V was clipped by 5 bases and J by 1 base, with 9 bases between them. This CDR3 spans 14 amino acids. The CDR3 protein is CASSTGRSNQPQHF. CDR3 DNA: TGTGCCAGCAGTACAGGGAGGAGCAATCAGCCCCAGCATTTT.

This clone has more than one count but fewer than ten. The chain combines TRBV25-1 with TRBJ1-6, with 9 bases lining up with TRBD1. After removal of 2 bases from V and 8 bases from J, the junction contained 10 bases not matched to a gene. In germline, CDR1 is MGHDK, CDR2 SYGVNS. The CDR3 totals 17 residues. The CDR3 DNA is TGTGCCAGCAGTGAAGGGACCCGGGGGGACAGGGATTCACCCCTCCACTTT. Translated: CASSEGTRGDRDSPLHF.

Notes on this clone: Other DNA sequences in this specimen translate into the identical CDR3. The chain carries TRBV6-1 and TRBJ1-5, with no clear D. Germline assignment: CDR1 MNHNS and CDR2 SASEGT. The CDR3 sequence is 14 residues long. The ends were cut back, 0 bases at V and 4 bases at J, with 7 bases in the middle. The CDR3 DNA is TGTGCCAGCAGTGAAGCGCGTGGTAATCAGCCCCAGCATTTT. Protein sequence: CASSEARGNQPQHF.

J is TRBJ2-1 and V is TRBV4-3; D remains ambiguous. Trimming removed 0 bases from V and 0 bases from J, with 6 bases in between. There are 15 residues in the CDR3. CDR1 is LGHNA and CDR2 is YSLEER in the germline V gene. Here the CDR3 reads CASSQDARSYNEQFF. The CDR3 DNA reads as TGCGCCAGCAGCCAAGATGCCCGCTCCTACAATGAGCAGTTCTTC.

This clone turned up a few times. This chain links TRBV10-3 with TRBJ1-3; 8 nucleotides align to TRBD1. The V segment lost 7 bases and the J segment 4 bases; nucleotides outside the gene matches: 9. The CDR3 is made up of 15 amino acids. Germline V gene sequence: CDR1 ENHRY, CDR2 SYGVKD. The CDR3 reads CAINSGQGDGNTIYF. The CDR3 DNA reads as TGTGCCATCAACTCAGGACAGGGAGACGGAAACACCATATATTTT.

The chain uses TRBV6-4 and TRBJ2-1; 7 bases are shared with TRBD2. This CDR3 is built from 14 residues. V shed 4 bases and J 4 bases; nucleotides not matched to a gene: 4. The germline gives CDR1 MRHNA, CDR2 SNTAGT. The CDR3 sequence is CASSGLAEYNEQFF. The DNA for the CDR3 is TGTGCCAGCAGTGGGCTAGCGGAGTACAATGAGCAGTTCTTC.

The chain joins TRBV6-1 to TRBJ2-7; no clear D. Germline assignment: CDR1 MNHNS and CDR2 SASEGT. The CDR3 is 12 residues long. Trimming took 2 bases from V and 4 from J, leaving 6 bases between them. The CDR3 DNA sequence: TGTGCCAGCAGTGAACCTCATTACGAGCAGTACTTC. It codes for CASSEPHYEQYF.

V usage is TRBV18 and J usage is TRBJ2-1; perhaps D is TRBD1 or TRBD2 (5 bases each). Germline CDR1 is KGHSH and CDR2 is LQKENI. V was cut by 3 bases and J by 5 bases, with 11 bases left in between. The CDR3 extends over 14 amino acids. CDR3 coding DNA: TGTGCCAGCTCACCTCGAGGGGATAACAATGAGCAGTTCTTC. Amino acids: CASSPRGDNNEQFF.

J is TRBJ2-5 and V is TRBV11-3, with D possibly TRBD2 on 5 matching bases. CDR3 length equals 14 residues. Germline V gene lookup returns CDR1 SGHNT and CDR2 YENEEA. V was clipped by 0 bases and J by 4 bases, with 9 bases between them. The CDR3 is CASSLDRGLETQYF. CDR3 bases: TGTGCCAGCAGCTTAGATCGCGGGCTAGAGACCCAGTACTTC. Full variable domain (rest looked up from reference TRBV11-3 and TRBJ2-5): EAGVVQSPRYKIIEKKQPVAFWCNPISGHNTLYWYLQNLGQGPELLIRYENEEAVDDSQLPKDRFSAERLKGVDSTLKIQPAELGDSAVYLCASSLDRGLETQYFGPGTRLLVL.

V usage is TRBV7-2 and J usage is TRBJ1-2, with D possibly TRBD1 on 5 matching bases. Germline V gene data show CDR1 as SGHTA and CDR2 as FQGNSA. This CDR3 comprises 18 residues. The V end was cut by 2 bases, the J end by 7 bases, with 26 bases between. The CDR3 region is CASSLSKALGEPITGYTF. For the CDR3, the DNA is TGTGCCAGCAGCTTAAGTAAGGCCCTAGGGGAACCTATCACTGGCTACACCTTC.

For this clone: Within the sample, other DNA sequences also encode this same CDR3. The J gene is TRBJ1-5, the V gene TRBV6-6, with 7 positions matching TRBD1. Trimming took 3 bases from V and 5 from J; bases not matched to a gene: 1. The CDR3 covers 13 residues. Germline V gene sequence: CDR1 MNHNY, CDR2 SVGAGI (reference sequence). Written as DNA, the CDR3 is TGTGCCAGCAGTTATACAGGGGATCAGCCCCAGCATTTT. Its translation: CASSYTGDQPQHF.

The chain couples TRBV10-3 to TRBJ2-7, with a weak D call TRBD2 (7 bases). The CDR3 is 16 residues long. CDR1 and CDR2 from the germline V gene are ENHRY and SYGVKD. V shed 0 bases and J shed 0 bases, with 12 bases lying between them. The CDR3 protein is CAISESGGLSSYEQYF. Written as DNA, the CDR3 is TGTGCCATCAGTGAGTCGGGGGGGCTGAGCTCCTACGAGCAGTACTTC.

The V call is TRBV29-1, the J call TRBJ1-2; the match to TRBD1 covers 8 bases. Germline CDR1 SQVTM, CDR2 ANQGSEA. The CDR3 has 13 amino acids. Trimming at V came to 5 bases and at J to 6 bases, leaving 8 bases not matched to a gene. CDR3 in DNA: TGCAGCGTTAACGCGGACAGGGAGGATGGCTACACCTTC. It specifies CSVNADREDGYTF.

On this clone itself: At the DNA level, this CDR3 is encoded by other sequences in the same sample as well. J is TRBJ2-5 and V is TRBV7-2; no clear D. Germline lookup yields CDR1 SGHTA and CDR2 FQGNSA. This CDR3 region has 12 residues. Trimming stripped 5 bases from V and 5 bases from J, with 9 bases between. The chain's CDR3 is CASSGQRETQYF. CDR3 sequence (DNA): TGTGCCAGCAGCGGTCAGAGGGAGACCCAGTACTTC.

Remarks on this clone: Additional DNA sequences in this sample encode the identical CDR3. The CDR3 region has the DNA TGTGCCAGCTCGGGACAAATGAACACTGAAGCTTTCTTT. As protein: CASSGQMNTEAFF. The rearrangement links TRBV18 to TRBJ1-1; D may be TRBD1 (6 bases). Germline V gene data show CDR1 as KGHSH and CDR2 as LQKENI. The germline V and J ends were trimmed by 6 bases and 0 bases, with 8 bases remaining between them. This CDR3 region has 13 residues.

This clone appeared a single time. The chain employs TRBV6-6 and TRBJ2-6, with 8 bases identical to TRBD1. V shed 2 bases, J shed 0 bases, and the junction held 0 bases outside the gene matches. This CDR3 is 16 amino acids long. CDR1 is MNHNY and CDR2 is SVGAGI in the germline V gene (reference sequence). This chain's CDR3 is CASSYQGASGANVLTF. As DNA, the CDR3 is TGTGCCAGCAGTTACCAGGGGGCCTCTGGGGCCAACGTCCTGACTTTC.